This T cell receptor beta chain was sequenced for a study of T cell responses to AZD1222 COVID-19 vaccine. TCRdb's table, derived via immunoSEQ multiplex PCR, lists solely in-frame clones and lacks some. The top ten clones hold approximately 1.2% of a sample with 150,000 to 200,000 clones, roughly nine tenths of them seen once. The ends lost 5 bases at V and 1 base at J; junction bases unmatched: 7. CDR3 length: 15 residues. Germline values: CDR1 MGHRA, CDR2 YSYEKL. The chain is built from TRBV4-1 and TRBJ1-1; TRBD1 matches 7 bases. The receptor was derived from an adult who received the AZD1222 COVID-19 vaccine. The specimen was peripheral blood, collected 28 days after the second AZD1222 dose. This CDR3 is CASSEPGQRNTEAFF. For the CDR3, the DNA is TGCGCCAGCAGCGAACCGGGACAGAGGAACACTGAAGCTTTCTTT.